The TCR beta chain under discussion was sequenced for a study of PD-L1 blockade in urothelial cancer. CDR1 and CDR2 (germline): SGHDN, FVKESK. This CDR3 spans 16 amino acids. J gave up 5 bases and V 1 base, and 6 bases lay outside the gene matches. Using immunoSEQ multiplex PCR, the repertoire was profiled, and TCRdb retains in-frame clones only, with some absent. Here the sample spans around 100,000 clones, roughly 84% being singletons. The chain couples TRBV14 to TRBJ2-1, with TRBD2 matching over 9 bases. Sequencing was performed on PBMCs, taken around atezolizumab (anti-PD-L1) treatment. The TCR was taken from a man aged 45-60 years with urothelial cancer. The CDR3 region has the DNA TGTGCCAGCAGCCAAGTCGCGGGAGGGCGGAACAATGAGCAGTTCTTC. As protein: CASSQVAGGRNNEQFF.